The 9 T cell receptor beta chains below come from one sample, sequenced in a study of blood T cell repertoires in COVID-19. The data were produced by immunoSEQ multiplex PCR, yet TCRdb's version contains in-frame clones alone and is incomplete. The sample contains over 90,000 clones, around nine tenths of which appear only once. Source material: peripheral blood. The source is a man in his fifties with active or convalescent COVID-19.

V gene TRBV4-2 combines with J gene TRBJ1-4; no firm D call. V was pared by 2 bases and J by 7 bases, with 17 bases between. Germline-derived CDR1 and CDR2 are LGHNA and YNFKEQ. This CDR3 region has 16 residues. The DNA of the CDR3 is TGTGCCAGCAGCCAACTAGGAGGGATCTCAAGTGAAAAACTGTTTTTT. This encodes CASSQLGGISSEKLFF.

The J gene is TRBJ2-5, the V gene TRBV19, with 8 bases identical to TRBD1. This CDR3 has 15 residues. J was trimmed by 4 bases and V by 5 bases; bases with no gene match: 9. Per the germline V gene, CDR1 is LNHDA and CDR2 is SQIVND (reference sequence). CDR3 protein: CASSLGQGSGETQYF. Here the CDR3 DNA reads TGTGCCAGTAGTCTAGGACAGGGAAGTGGAGAGACCCAGTACTTC.

V and J are TRBV6-5 and TRBJ1-2; TRBD1 aligns across 7 bases. V was clipped by 9 bases and J by 2 bases; unmatched bases: 9. The V gene's germline CDR1 is MNHEY and CDR2 SVGAGI. This CDR3 is 14 amino acids long. CDR3: CASVTGATNYGYTF. In nucleotides, the CDR3 is TGTGCCAGTGTTACAGGGGCGACAAACTATGGCTACACCTTC.

The V call is TRBV6-5, the J call TRBJ2-7, with 9 positions matching TRBD1. The length of the CDR3 is 14 residues. The germline CDR1 and CDR2 sequences are MNHEY and SVGAGI. V trimming: 2 bases; J trimming: 1 base; junction bases outside the gene matches: 0. The CDR3 sequence is CASSYGQGSYEQYF. The DNA for the CDR3 is TGTGCCAGCAGTTACGGACAGGGGTCCTACGAGCAGTACTTC.

This sequence joins TRBV5-8 and TRBJ1-2; possibly TRBD1 for D (5 bases). The CDR3 totals 14 residues. The germline V and J ends were trimmed by 0 bases and 5 bases, with 11 bases remaining between them. Germline V gives CDR1 SGHTS, CDR2 YDEGEE. The CDR3 bases are TGTGCCAGCAGCTTGGGGGGCGCGATTTATGGCTACACCTTC. Translated: CASSLGGAIYGYTF.

The rearrangement joins TRBV29-1 to TRBJ2-3, with 7 bases fitting TRBD1. The V and J ends lost 2 bases and 5 bases, in that order; junction bases with no gene match: 7. CDR3 length equals 14 residues. CDR1 is SQVTM, CDR2 ANQGSEA, per germline. In DNA form, the CDR3 reads TGCAGCGTTGAATCCGACAGGGATGTAGATACGCAGTATTTT. As protein: CSVESDRDVDTQYF.

This sequence joins TRBV7-7 and TRBJ2-7, with a weak D call TRBD1 (6 bases). CDR1 SSHAT and CDR2 FNYEAQ come from the germline V gene (reference sequence). The CDR3 length is 15 residues. V lost 4 bases and J 5 bases, leaving 18 bases between the germline ends. This CDR3 reads CASSSGVGSRHEQYF. The CDR3 DNA sequence: TGTGCCAGCAGCTCAGGGGTCGGATCGAGACACGAGCAGTACTTC.

The chain combines TRBV2 with TRBJ1-2, with a possible D match to TRBD1 (6 bases). V was cut by 7 bases and J by 2 bases, with 11 bases left in between. Germline CDR1 is SNHLY and CDR2 is FYNNEI. This CDR3 is 13 amino acids long. The CDR3 nucleotides are TGTGCCAGCAACGAACAGGGAAACTATGGCTACACCTTC. Its protein product is CASNEQGNYGYTF.

This rearrangement joins TRBV11-2 to TRBJ2-1, with D possibly TRBD1 on 5 matching bases. Trimming shortened V by 1 base and J by 7 bases, and 14 bases separated the two germline ends. The CDR3 sequence is 15 residues long. Per germline, CDR1 SGHAT and CDR2 FQNNGV. The CDR3 nucleotides are TGTGCCAGCAGCTTAGGGGCAGGGTTAGGGAATGAGCAGTTCTTC. This codes for CASSLGAGLGNEQFF.